The sequence of this T cell receptor beta chain was determined in a study of molecular identifiers for immune sequencing clone quantification. As for the study in general: Across replicate runs, RNA obtained from about 20,000 or 100,000 naive CD8 cells was divided into five, with four undergoing sequencing.

Sequencing libraries of naive CD8 cells derived from around 20,000 to 990,000 sorted cells with 10%, 30% or 50% RNA. V gave up 0 bases and J gave up 1 base, with 8 bases separating them. CDR3 length equals 14 residues. Germline V lookup: CDR1 SGDLS, CDR2 YYNGEE. Overall study results and limits: For effector cells, clones above 20 RNA copies held over 99% of molecules; for naive cells, under 1%.

TCRdb ran MiXCR on the PCR reads and lists one entry per CDR3 protein. The top ten hold roughly 0.77% of the sample, which has under 600,000 distinct CDR3 sequences, about a quarter seen once. Notes on this clonotype: The antigen remains undetermined. No conserved phenylalanine or tryptophan is present at the end of the CDR3, so a read error is the likely explanation.

This receptor was obtained from a human donor in good health. Some libraries in this study had Jurkat cell RNA spiked in. Specimen: naive CD8+ T cells from blood, with Jurkat cell RNA spiked in. Noted subset: FACS-sorted CD8+CD4-CCR7+CD45RA+ naive T cells. This rearrangement joins TRBV9 to TRBJ2-7; D ambiguous. As DNA, the CDR3 is TGTGCCAGCAGCGTAGAGGCCGAGTCCTACGAGCAGTACTCC. It encodes CASSVEAESYEQYS.